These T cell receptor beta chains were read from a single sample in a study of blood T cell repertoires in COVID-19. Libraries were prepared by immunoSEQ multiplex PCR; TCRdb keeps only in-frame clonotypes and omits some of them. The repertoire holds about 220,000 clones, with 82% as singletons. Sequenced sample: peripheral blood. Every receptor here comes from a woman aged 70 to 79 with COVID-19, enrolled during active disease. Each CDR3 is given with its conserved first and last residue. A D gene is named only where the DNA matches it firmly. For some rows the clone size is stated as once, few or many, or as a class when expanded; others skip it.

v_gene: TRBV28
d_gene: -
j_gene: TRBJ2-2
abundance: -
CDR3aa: CASSFGNTGELFF
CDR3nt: TGTGCCAGCAGTTTCGGGAACACCGGGGAGCTGTTTTTT

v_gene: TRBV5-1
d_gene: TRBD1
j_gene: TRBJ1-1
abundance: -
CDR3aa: CASSSTLTGNTEAFF
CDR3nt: TGCGCCAGCAGCTCTACACTGACAGGGAATACTGAAGCTTTCTTT

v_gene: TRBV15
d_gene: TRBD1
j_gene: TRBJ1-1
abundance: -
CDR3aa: CATSRDGTGRTEAFF
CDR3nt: TGTGCCACCAGCAGAGATGGGACAGGGAGGACTGAAGCTTTCTTT

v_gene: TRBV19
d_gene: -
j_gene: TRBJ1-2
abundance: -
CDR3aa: CASSMGRGDYGYTF
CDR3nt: TGTGCCAGTAGTATGGGAAGGGGTGACTATGGCTACACCTTC

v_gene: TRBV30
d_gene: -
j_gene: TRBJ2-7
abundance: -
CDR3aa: CAWSVRRTREYEQYF
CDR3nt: TGTGCCTGGAGTGTAAGGAGGACCCGAGAGTACGAGCAGTACTTC

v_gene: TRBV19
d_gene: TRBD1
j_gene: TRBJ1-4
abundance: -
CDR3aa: CASSGDRREKLFF
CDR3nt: TGTGCCAGCTCAGGGGACAGGAGGGAAAAACTGTTTTTT

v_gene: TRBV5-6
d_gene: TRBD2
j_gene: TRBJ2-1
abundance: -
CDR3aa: CASSLPRGRGMNEQFF
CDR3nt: TGTGCCAGCAGCCTCCCCCGCGGGAGGGGTATGAATGAGCAGTTCTTC

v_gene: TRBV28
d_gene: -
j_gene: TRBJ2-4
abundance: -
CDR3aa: CASSELRSAGKNIQYF
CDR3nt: TGTGCCAGCAGCGAACTCAGGTCGGCGGGCAAAAACATTCAGTACTTC

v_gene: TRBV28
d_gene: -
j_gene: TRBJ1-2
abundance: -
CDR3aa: CASKTGIRTGGYTF
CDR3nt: TGTGCCAGCAAGACAGGAATTCGGACGGGGGGCTACACCTTC

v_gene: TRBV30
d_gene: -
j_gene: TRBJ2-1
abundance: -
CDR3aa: CAWSLNEQFF
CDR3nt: TGTGCCTGGAGTCTCAATGAGCAGTTCTTC

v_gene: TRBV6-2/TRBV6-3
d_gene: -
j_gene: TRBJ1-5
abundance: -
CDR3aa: CASSYRQGRRANQPQHF
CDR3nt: TGTGCCAGCAGTTATCGCCAGGGCCGGAGGGCAAATCAGCCCCAGCATTTT

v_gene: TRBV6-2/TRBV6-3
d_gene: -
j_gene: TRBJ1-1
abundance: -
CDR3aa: CASSYTQALNTEAFF
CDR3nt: TGTGCCAGCAGTTACACCCAGGCACTGAACACTGAAGCTTTCTTT

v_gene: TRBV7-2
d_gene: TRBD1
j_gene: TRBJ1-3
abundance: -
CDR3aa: CASSSTGTGIGNTIYF
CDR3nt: TGTGCCAGCAGCTCTACCGGGACAGGGATAGGAAACACCATATATTTT

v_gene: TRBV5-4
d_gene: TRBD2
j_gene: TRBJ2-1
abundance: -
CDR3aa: CASSSETSGSYNEQFF
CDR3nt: TGTGCCAGCAGCTCCGAGACTAGCGGGAGTTATAATGAGCAGTTCTTC

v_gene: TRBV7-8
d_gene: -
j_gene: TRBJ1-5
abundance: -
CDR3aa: CASSLDGSQPQHF
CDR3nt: TGTGCCAGCAGCTTAGATGGTAGTCAGCCCCAGCATTTT

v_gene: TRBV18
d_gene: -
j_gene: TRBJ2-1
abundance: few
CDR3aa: CASSPPLRGSSYNEQFF
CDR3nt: TGTGCCAGCTCACCACCTCTCCGAGGGTCTTCCTACAATGAGCAGTTCTTC

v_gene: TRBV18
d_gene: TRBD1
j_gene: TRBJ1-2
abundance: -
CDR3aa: CASSLQGAKEGYTF
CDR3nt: TGTGCCAGCTCACTACAGGGGGCGAAGGAGGGCTACACCTTC

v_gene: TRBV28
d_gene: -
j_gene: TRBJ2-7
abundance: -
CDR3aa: CASSPSGQGSYEQYF
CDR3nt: TGTGCCAGCAGTCCATCTGGGCAGGGCTCCTACGAGCAGTACTTC

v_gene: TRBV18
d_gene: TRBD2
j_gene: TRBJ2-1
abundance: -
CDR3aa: CASSPLGLAGDMDEQFF
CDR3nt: TGTGCCAGCTCACCACTAGGACTAGCGGGGGACATGGATGAGCAGTTCTTC

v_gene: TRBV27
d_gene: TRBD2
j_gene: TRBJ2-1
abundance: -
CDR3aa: CASNPRLAQFSSYNEQFF
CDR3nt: TGTGCCAGCAACCCAAGACTAGCGCAGTTCAGCTCCTACAATGAGCAGTTCTTC

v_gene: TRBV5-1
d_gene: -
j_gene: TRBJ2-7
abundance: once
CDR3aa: CASGSRGSGDEQYF
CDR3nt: TGCGCCAGCGGATCACGGGGTTCGGGGGACGAGCAGTACTTC

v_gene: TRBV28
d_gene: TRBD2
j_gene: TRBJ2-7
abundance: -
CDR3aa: CATHSGKGYEQYF
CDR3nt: TGTGCCACCCATAGCGGGAAAGGGTACGAGCAGTACTTC

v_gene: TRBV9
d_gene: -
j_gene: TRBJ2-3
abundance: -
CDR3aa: CASSVGGGVTQYF
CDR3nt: TGTGCCAGCAGCGTAGGAGGCGGAGTTACGCAGTATTTT

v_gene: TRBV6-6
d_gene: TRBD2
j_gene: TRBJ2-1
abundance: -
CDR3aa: CASVSTSGRSTEQFF
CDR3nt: TGTGCCTCAGTAAGTACTAGCGGGAGATCTACTGAGCAGTTCTTC

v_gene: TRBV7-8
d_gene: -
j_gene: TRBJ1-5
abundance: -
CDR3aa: CASSLSARGRIQPQHF
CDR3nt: TGTGCCAGCAGCTTATCGGCCAGGGGAAGGATTCAGCCCCAGCATTTT

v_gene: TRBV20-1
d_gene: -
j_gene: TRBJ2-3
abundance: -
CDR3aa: CSLARSDTQYF
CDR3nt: TGCAGTTTGGCAAGATCAGATACGCAGTATTTT

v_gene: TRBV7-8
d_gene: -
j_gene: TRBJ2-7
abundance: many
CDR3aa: CASSTLLPIYSYEQYF
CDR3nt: TGTGCCAGCAGCACTCTACTTCCGATTTATTCCTACGAGCAGTACTTC

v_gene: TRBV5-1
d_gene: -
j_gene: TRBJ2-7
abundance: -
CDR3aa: CASSSNLGYEQYF
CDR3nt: TGCGCCAGCAGCTCAAATCTAGGCTACGAGCAGTACTTC

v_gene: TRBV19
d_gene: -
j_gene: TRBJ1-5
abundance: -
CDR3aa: CASSQGGRGNQPQHF
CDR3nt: TGTGCCAGTAGCCAAGGGGGTAGGGGCAATCAGCCCCAGCATTTT

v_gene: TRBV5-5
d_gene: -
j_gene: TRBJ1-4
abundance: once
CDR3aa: CASSLDGGGYEKLFF
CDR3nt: TGTGCCAGCAGCTTGGACGGAGGAGGGTATGAAAAACTGTTTTTT

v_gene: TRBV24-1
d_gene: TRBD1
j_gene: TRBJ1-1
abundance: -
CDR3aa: CATSGQGENTEAFF
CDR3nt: TGTGCCACCAGTGGACAGGGGGAGAACACTGAAGCTTTCTTT

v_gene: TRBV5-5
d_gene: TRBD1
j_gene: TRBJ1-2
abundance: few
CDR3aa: CASSARPDRAQFYGYTF
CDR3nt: TGTGCCAGCAGCGCTCGCCCGGACAGGGCCCAATTCTATGGCTACACCTTC

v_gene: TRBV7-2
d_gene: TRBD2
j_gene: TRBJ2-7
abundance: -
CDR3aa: CASSPGLGYEQYF
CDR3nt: TGTGCCAGCAGCCCGGGACTAGGCTACGAGCAGTACTTC

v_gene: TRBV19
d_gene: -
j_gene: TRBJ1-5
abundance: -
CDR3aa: CASATGTRQPQHF
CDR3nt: TGTGCCAGTGCTACAGGGACACGACAGCCCCAGCATTTT

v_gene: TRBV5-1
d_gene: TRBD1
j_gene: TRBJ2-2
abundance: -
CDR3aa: CASDPGGTNTGELFF
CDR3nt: TGCGCCAGCGATCCAGGGGGCACGAACACCGGGGAGCTGTTTTTT

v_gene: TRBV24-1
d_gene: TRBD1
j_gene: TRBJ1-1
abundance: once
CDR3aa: CATEGADDTEAFF
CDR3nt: TGTGCCACCGAGGGGGCAGATGACACTGAAGCTTTCTTT

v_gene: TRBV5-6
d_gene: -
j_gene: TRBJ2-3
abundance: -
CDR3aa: CASSLVRDTDTQYF
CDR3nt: TGTGCCAGCAGCTTGGTGCGGGACACAGATACGCAGTATTTT

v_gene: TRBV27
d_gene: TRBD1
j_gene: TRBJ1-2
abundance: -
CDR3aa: CASSFKGARGYTF
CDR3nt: TGTGCCAGCAGTTTTAAGGGGGCGCGTGGCTACACCTTC

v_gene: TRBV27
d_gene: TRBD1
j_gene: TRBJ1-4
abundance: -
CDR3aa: CASSPRQGHEKLFF
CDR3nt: TGTGCCAGCAGTCCCAGACAGGGGCACGAAAAACTGTTTTTT

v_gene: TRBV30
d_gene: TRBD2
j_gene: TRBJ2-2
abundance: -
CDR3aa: CAWSPWPGTSNTGELFF
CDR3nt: TGTGCCTGGAGTCCCTGGCCAGGGACTAGTAACACCGGGGAGCTGTTTTTT

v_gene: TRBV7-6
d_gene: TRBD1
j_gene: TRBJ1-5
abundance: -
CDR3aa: CASSLEGGQLGGNQPQHF
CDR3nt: TGTGCCAGCAGCTTAGAGGGGGGACAGTTAGGGGGCAATCAGCCCCAGCATTTT

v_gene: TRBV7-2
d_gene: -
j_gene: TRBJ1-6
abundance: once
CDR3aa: CASSGMGHSSGLHF
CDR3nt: TGTGCCAGCAGCGGTATGGGACACTCATCGGGCCTCCACTTT

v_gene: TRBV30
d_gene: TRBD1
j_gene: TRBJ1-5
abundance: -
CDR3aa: CAWNPPDRGYQPQHF
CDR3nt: TGTGCCTGGAACCCCCCGGACAGGGGATATCAGCCCCAGCATTTT

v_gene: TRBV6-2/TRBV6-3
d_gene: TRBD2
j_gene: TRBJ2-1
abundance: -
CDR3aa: CASSSPVGRERYNEQFF
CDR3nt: TGTGCCAGCAGTTCTCCCGTCGGGCGGGAGCGCTACAATGAGCAGTTCTTC

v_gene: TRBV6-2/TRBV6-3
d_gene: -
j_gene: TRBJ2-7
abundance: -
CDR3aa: CASSYSFLPAPYF
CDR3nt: TGTGCCAGCAGTTACTCATTTCTACCCGCCCCGTACTTC

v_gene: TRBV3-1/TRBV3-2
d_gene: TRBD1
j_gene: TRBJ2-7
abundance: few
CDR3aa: CASSHWDRDYEQYF
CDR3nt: TGTGCCAGCAGCCACTGGGACAGGGACTACGAGCAGTACTTC

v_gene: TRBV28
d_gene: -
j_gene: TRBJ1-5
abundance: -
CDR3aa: CASSGGHSQPQHF
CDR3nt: TGTGCCAGCAGTGGGGGACATTCACAGCCCCAGCATTTT

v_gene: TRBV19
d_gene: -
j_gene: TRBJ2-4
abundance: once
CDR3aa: CASSITELAKNIQYF
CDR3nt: TGTGCCAGTAGTATTACAGAACTAGCCAAAAACATTCAGTACTTC

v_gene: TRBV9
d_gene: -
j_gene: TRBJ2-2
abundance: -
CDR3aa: CASSPITGELFF
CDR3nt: TGTGCCAGCAGCCCCATCACCGGGGAGCTGTTTTTT

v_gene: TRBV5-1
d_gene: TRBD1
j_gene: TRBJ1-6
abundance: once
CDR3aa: CASSLGPGTGGSPLHF
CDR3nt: TGCGCCAGCAGCCTGGGCCCCGGGACAGGGGGATCACCCCTCCACTTT

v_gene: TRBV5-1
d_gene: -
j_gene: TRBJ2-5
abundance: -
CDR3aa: CASSLDVVPGGPRTAQETQYF
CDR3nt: TGCGCCAGCAGCTTGGATGTCGTCCCTGGCGGCCCCCGCACGGCACAAGAGACCCAGTACTTC

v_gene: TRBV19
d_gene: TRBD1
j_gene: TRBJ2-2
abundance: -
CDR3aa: CASSHGTGTGELFF
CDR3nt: TGTGCCAGTAGTCATGGGACAGGGACCGGGGAGCTGTTTTTT

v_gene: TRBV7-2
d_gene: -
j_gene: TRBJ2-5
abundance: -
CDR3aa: CASRTTKDTQVQETQYF
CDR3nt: TGTGCCAGCAGGACCACCAAAGATACACAGGTCCAAGAGACCCAGTACTTC

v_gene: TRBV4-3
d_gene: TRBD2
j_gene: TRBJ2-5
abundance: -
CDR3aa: CASSQDVAGGSAQYF
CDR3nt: TGCGCCAGCAGCCAAGATGTAGCGGGAGGGTCGGCCCAGTACTTC

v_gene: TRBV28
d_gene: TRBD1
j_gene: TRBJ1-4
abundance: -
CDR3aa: CASSPTGDDEKLFF
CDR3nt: TGTGCCAGCAGTCCCACAGGGGACGATGAAAAACTGTTTTTT